Below, one TCR beta chain is given with its context. The data stem from a study of preoperative IRX-2 immunotherapy in early breast cancer. Treatment denoted: preoperative locoregional IRX-2 cytokine immunotherapy. This phase Ib study tested locoregional IRX-2 cytokine immunotherapy given before surgery. Per the germline V gene, CDR1 is MNHEY and CDR2 is SVGAGI. V was cut by 0 bases and J by 8 bases, with 17 bases left in between. CDR3 length equals 16 residues. The repertoire was sequenced with immunoSEQ multiplex PCR; TCRdb's copy has only in-frame clones and lacks some. The table lists 30,000 to 35,000 clones, nearly 95% of them singletons.

The material was obtained from a patient treated with IRX-2 immunotherapy. The receptor was isolated from a human donor with breast cancer. The chain combines TRBV6-5 with TRBJ2-1, with a possible D match to TRBD2 (6 bases). CDR3 in amino acids: CASSYSSGLAYDEQFF. The CDR3 DNA reads as TGTGCCAGCAGTTACTCGAGCGGGCTAGCATACGATGAGCAGTTCTTC.